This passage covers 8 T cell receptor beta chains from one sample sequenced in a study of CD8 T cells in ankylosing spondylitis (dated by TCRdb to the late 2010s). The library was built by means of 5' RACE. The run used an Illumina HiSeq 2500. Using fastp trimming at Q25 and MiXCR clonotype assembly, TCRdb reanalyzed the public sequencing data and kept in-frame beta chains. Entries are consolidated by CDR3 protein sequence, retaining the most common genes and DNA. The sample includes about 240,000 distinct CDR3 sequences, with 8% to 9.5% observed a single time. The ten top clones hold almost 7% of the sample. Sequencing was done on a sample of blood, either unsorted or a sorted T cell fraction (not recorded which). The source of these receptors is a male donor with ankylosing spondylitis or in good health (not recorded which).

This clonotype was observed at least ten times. The CDR3 DNA reads TGCAGTGCTAGAGGGGGGGGGGAAGCTTTCTTT. Its protein is CSARGGGEAFF. The chain recombines TRBV20-1 with TRBJ1-1, with a possible D match to TRBD1 (5 bases). Trimming removed 1 base at V and 8 bases at J, with 8 bases between. The CDR3 is 11 residues long. CDR1 is DFQATT, CDR2 SNEGSKA, per germline (reference sequence).

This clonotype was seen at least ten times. CDR3 protein: CSVLGQGTYEQYF. The CDR3 nucleotides are TGCAGCGTGCTGGGACAGGGGACCTACGAGCAGTACTTC. J is TRBJ2-7 and V is TRBV29-1; 10 positions agree with TRBD1. The CDR3 is 13 amino acids. From germline, CDR1 is SQVTM and CDR2 ANQGSEA. Germline trimming cut 6 bases from V and 2 bases from J; bases unmatched to any gene: 4.

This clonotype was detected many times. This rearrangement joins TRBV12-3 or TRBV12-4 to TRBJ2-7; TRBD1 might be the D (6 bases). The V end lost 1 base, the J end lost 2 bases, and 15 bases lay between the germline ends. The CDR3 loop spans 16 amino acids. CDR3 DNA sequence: TGTGCCAGCAGTTTAGGGGATCTACAGGGACCCTACGAGCAGTACTTC. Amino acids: CASSLGDLQGPYEQYF.

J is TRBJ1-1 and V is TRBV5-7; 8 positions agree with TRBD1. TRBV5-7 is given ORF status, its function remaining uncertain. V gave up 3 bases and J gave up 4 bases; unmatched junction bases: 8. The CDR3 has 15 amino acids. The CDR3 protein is CASSSRGLKGTEAFF. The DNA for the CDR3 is TGTGCCAGCAGCTCCAGGGGGCTGAAGGGCACTGAAGCTTTCTTT.

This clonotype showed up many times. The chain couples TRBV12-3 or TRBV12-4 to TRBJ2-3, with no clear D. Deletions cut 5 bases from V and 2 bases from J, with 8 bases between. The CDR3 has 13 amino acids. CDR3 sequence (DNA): TGTGCCAGCAGTCGGCTACACACAGATACGCAGTATTTT. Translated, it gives CASSRLHTDTQYF.

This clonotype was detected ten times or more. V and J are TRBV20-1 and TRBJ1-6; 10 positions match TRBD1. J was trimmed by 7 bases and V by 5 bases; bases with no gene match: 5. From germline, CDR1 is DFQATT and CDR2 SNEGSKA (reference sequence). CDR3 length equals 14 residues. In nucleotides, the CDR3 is TGCAGTGCTGGAATGGGACAGGGGAATTCACCCCTCCACTTT. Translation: CSAGMGQGNSPLHF.

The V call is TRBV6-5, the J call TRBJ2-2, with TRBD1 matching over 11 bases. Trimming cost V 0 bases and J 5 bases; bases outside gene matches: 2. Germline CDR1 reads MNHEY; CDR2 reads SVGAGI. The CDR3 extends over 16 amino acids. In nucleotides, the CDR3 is TGTGCCAGCAGTTACTCGGGGACAGGGGGGACCGGGGAGCTGTTTTTT. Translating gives CASSYSGTGGTGELFF.

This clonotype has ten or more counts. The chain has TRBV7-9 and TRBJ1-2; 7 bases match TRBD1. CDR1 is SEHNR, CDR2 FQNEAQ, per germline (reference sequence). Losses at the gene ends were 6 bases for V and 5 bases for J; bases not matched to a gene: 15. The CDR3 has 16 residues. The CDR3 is CASSPGQATLSYGYTF. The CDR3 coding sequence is TGTGCCAGCAGTCCCGGACAGGCGACGCTATCTTATGGCTACACCTTC.